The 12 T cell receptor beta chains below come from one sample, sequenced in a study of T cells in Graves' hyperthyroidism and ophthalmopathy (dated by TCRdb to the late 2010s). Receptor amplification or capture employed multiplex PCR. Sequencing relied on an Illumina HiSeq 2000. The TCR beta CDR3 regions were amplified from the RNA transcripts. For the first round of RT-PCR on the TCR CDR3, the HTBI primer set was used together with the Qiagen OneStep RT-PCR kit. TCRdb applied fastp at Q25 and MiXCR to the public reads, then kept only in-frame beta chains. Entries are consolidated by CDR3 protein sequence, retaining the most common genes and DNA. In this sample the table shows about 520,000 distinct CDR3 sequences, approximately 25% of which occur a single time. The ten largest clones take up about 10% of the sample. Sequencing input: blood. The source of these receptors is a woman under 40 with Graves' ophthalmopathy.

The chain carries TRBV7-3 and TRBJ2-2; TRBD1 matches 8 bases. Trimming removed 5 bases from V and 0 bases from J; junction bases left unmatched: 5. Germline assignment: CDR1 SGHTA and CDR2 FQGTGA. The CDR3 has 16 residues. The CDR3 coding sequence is TGTGCCAGCAGCCTTAAGACAGGGGCGAACACCGGGGAGCTGTTTTTT. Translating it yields CASSLKTGANTGELFF.

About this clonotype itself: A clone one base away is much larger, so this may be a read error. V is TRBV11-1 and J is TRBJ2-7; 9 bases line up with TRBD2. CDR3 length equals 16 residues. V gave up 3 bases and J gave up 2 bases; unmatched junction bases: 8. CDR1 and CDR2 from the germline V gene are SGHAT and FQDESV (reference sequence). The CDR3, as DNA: TGTGCCAGCAGCTTTTACGGGCTAGCGGGGACCTACGAGCAGTACTTC. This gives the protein CASSFYGLAGTYEQYF.

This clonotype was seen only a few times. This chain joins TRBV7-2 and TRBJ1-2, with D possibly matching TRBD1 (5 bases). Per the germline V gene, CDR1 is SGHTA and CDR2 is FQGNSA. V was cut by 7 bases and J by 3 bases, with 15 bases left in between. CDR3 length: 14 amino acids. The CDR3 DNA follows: TGTGCCAGCACACAGGAGGCGGTCTACTATGGCTACACCTTC. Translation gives CASTQEAVYYGYTF.

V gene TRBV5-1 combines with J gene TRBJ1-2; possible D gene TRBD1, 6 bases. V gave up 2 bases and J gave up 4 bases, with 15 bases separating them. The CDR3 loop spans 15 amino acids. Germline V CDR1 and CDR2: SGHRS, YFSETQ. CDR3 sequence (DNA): TGCGCCAGCAGCTTCTTCGGGGGCTTGAGCTATGGCTACACCTTC. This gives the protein CASSFFGGLSYGYTF.

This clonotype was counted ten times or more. In nucleotides, the CDR3 is TGTGCCAGCACGGGACTAGTTGAGGATGACGAGCAGTACTTC. Translating it yields CASTGLVEDDEQYF. This rearrangement joins TRBV6-2 or TRBV6-3 to TRBJ2-7; 8 bases match TRBD2. The CDR3 is 14 residues long. V shed 7 bases and J 5 bases; nucleotides not matched to a gene: 10. Germline assignment: CDR1 MNHEY and CDR2 SVGEGT.

The CDR3 DNA follows: TGTGCCAGCAGCCCACGACTAGCGGGGGGGATAGAGACCCAGTACTTC. Amino acids: CASSPRLAGGIETQYF. The gene calls are TRBV11-2 and TRBJ2-5, with 14 bases matching TRBD2. Losses at the gene ends were 5 bases for V and 4 bases for J; bases not matched to a gene: 6. The length of the CDR3 is 16 residues. Germline assignment: CDR1 SGHAT and CDR2 FQNNGV.

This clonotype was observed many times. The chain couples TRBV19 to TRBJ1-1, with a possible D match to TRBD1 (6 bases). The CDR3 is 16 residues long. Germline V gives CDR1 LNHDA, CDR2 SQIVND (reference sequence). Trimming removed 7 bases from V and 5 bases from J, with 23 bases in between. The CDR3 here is CASMRRRGSGATEAFF. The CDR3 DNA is TGTGCCAGTATGAGAAGGAGGGGGTCAGGGGCGACTGAAGCTTTCTTT.

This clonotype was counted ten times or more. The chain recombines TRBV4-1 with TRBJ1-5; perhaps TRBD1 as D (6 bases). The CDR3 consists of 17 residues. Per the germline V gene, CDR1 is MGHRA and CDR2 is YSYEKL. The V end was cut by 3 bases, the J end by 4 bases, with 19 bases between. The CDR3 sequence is CASSHRAGQKTNQPQHF. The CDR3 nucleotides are TGCGCCAGCAGCCACCGCGCAGGACAGAAGACTAATCAGCCCCAGCATTTT.

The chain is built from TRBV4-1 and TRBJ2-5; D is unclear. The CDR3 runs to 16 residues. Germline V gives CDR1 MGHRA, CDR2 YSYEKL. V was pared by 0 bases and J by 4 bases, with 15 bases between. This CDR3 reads CASSQDGWAERETQYF. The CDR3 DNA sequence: TGCGCCAGCAGCCAAGATGGATGGGCTGAACGAGAGACCCAGTACTTC.

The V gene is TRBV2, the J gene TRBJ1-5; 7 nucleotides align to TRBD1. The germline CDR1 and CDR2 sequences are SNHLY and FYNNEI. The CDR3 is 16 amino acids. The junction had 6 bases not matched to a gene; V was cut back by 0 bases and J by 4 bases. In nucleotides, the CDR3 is TGTGCCAGCAGTGAAGCGCCAGGGGGAGAGAATCAGCCCCAGCATTTT. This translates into CASSEAPGGENQPQHF. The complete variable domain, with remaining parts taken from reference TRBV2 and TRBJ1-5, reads EPEVTQTPSHQVTQMGQEVILRCVPISNHLYFYWYRQILGQKVEFLVSFYNNEISEKSEIFDDQFSVERPDGSNFTLKIRSTKLEDSAMYFCASSEAPGGENQPQHFGDGTRLSIL.

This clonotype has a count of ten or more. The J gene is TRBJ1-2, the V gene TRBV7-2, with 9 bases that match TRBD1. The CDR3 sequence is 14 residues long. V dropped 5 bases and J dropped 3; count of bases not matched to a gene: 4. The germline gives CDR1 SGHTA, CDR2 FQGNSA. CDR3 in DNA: TGTGCCAGCAGCAAACAGGGGGCGGACTATGGCTACACCTTC. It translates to CASSKQGADYGYTF. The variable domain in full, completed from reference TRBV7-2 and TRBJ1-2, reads GAGVSQSPSNKVTEKGKDVELRCDPISGHTALYWYRQSLGQGLEFLIYFQGNSAPDKSGLPSDRFSAERTGGSVSTLTIQRTQQEDSAVYLCASSKQGADYGYTFGSGTRLTVV.

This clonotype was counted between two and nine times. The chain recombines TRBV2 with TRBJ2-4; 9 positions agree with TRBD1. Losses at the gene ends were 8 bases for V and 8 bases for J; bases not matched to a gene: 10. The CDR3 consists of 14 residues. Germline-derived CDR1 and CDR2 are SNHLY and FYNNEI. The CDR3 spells CASAKGRTGDIQYF. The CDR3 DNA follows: TGTGCCAGCGCGAAGGGTAGGACAGGGGACATTCAGTACTTC.